This T cell receptor (beta chain) was sequenced for a study of OX40 agonist ivuxolimab in advanced cancers. Across the study: Among those enrolled, mean age was approximately 62 years (range 23 to 79) and about 79% were male. Study-level points and caveats: Mean expanded clone counts were higher in CD8+ than CD4+ T cells. The study did not work out the antigen specificity of the expanded peripheral T cells.

A note on this clone: Its antigen is as yet unknown.

Sequenced by immunoSEQ multiplex PCR; TCRdb stores in-frame clones only, minus some. The repertoire holds 40,000 to 55,000 clones, with over 75% as singletons. The CDR3 consists of 15 residues. Germline CDR1 is SGDLS and CDR2 is YYNGEE. With V trimmed by 2 bases and J by 3 bases, 4 bases remained unmatched. Baseline, cycle 4 day 1, and cycle 7 day 1 were the blood sampling points. The chain couples TRBV9 to TRBJ2-7; 11 bases agree with TRBD1. The material was CD4+ or CD8+ T cells sorted from blood, obtained in a trial of the OX40 agonist ivuxolimab. The receptor was derived from an adult with an advanced solid tumor such as melanoma, head and neck, liver or kidney cancer. For the CDR3, the DNA is TGTGCCAGCAGCGTCGGGACAGGGGGGTTCTACGAGCAGTACTTC. This translates into CASSVGTGGFYEQYF.